These T cell receptor beta chains were read from a single sample in a study of glioma-infiltrating T cells after dendritic cell vaccination. Data came from immunoSEQ multiplex PCR; TCRdb stores just in-frame clones and leaves some out. The sample consists of 65,000 or so clones, about 89% of them appearing once. This specimen consisted of blood, obtained after dendritic cell vaccination. The source is a human donor with glioblastoma. CDR3s leave out the opening cysteine and the closing phenylalanine or tryptophan. Clone size is given for some rows only: seen once, a few or many times, or a class if the clone is expanded.

v_gene	abundance	CDR3aa
TRBV29-1	NA	SVYDGTWDSPLH
TRBV4-3	NA	ASSLNGRDTQY
TRBV6-1	NA	ASRLGHQNTEAF
TRBV4-3	NA	ASSQTGLDTQY
TRBV30	few	AWTDRVAGELF
TRBV7-3	NA	ASSLSSGGYNEQF
TRBV11-3	NA	ASSLDNGGGSYEQY
TRBV25-1	NA	ASSVETGRGRPGELF
TRBV7-6	NA	ASSPNPDTGYT
TRBV19	NA	ASSMGGRTTYEQY
TRBV30	NA	AWSVRGVGRAGISNQPQH
TRBV5-1	NA	ASSLGDSHSNQPQH
TRBV7-9	NA	ATRTSGASYEQY
TRBV4-1	NA	ASRPTPTGAKGYT
TRBV6-5	NA	ASSWGTGGDNEQF
TRBV19	once	AGGSGQSPLH
TRBV21-1	NA	ASSWSLTGIGNQPQH
TRBV5-4	NA	ASSLLFDEQF
TRBV9	NA	ASSALGDSYPTDTQY
TRBV5-4	NA	ASSSTRGSGTDTQY
TRBV5-8	NA	ASSLPTESYEQY
TRBV2	once	ASAFVTGQTV
TRBV7-2	few	ASSPVDRGDQPQH
TRBV5-1	NA	ASSPTIQGMNTEAF
TRBV9	NA	ASSATADRGRQPQH
TRBV7-2	once	ASSLVRTRNTEAF
TRBV10-3	NA	AISEFEQGEKLF
TRBV4-3	NA	ASWDRLYGYT
TRBV9	NA	ASSVGYPTGITGELF
TRBV25-1	NA	ASGGPSGRTYNEQF
TRBV4-1	few	ASSQVQVLSTGELF
TRBV6-1	NA	ASSEAAGGYNEQF
TRBV6-1	NA	ASILVHEQY
TRBV11-2	NA	ASSLDTGGSQPQH
TRBV28	NA	ASSLYRIPYEQY
TRBV27	NA	ASNPSGGGDTQY
TRBV6-4	NA	ASSVLAGRGQETQY
TRBV7-2	NA	ASSLGNLAGGRQETQY
TRBV5-4	NA	ASSSTSGALSYEQY
TRBV21-1	NA	ASSPEGAWHTEAF
TRBV6-5	NA	ASSYYRGSSYEQY
TRBV6-6	NA	ASSQYITGELF